This TCR beta chain was sequenced in a study of Graves' ophthalmopathy and Graves' hyperthyroidism. Overall study results and limits: Using a 13-signature model, the authors split ophthalmopathy from stable hyperthyroidism, with under 90% sensitivity and approximately 80% specificity. Detection in blood was also observed for most expanded thyroid clonotypes above 0.001 frequency.

RNA transcripts yielded amplified TCR beta CDR3 regions. Second-round multiplex PCR came after a first-round RT-PCR that employed HTBI primers. TCRdb analysed the multiplex PCR reads with MiXCR anew, one entry per CDR3 protein. The sample lists some 520,000 distinct CDR3 sequences, approximately 14% seen once, with over 7.5% in the top ten. This clonotype was counted many times. Its antigen is unknown. Pregnancy or lactation, uncontrolled infections and other autoimmune diseases were grounds for excluding patients. The sample taken for sequencing was blood. The TCR sequence derives from a woman in her 30s with Graves' ophthalmopathy.

The CDR3 nucleotides read TGTGCCAGCAGTCGGACAGGGACGAACACTGAAGCTTTCTTT. It encodes CASSRTGTNTEAFF. The J gene is TRBJ1-1, the V gene TRBV28; 8 bases are a match to TRBD1. This CDR3 comprises 14 residues. V trimming: 5 bases; J trimming: 1 base; junction bases outside the gene matches: 3. CDR1 is MDHEN and CDR2 is SYDVKM in the germline V gene.